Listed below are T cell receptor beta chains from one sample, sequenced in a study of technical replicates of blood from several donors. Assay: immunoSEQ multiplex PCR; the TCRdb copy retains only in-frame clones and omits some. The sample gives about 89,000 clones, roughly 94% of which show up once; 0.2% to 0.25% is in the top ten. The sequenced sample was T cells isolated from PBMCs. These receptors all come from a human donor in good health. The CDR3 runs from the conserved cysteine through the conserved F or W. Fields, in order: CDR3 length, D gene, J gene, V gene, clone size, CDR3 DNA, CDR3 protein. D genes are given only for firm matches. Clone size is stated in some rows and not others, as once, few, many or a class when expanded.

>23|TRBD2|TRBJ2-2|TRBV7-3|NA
TGTGCCAGCAGCTTAAGCCCAGGGGAAGGTTCCGGGACTAGGTGGGCGAACACCGGGGAGCTGTTTTTT
CASSLSPGEGSGTRWANTGELFF
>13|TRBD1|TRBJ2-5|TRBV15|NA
TGTGCCACCAGCGGGACAGTTTCGGAGACCCAGTACTTC
CATSGTVSETQYF
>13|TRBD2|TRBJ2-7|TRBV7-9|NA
TGTGCCAGCAGCCATGGACTAGCGTACGAGCAGTACTTC
CASSHGLAYEQYF
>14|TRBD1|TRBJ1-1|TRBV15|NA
TGTGCCACCAGCGGAAGACAGGGGATAACTGAAGCTTTCTTT
CATSGRQGITEAFF
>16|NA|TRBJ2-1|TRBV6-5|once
TGTGCCAGCAGTTACTCCCCCCAGCGGACGTACAATGAGCAGTTCTTC
CASSYSPQRTYNEQFF
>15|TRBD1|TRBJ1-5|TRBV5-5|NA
TGTGCCAGCAGGGAACGTACAGGGGAAAATCAGCCCCAGCATTTT
CASRERTGENQPQHF
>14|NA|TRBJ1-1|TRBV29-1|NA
TGCAGCGTTCCAGCTGGGGGGTATTTCACTGAAGCTTTCTTT
CSVPAGGYFTEAFF
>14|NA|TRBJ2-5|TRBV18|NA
TGTGCCAGCTCACCGTCGGCAGGAAGGGAGACCCAGTACTTC
CASSPSAGRETQYF
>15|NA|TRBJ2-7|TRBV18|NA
TGTGCCAGCTCACCCCAACAGGGTAAGAGCCACGAGCAGTACTTC
CASSPQQGKSHEQYF
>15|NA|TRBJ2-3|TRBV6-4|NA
TGTGCCAGCAGTGACTCGACGGCTAGTGGAGATACGCAGTATTTT
CASSDSTASGDTQYF
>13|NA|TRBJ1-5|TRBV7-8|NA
TGTGCCAGCAGCTTAAACAGTGCTCGGCCCCAGCATTTT
CASSLNSARPQHF
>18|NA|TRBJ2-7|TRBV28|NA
NA
CASRPSFGPGQVSYEQYF
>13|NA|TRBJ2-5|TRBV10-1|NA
TGCGCCAGCAGTGAGGATCCGGTAGAGACCCAGTACTTC
CASSEDPVETQYF
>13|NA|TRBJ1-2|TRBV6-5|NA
TGTGCCAGCAGGCCAGGGGACCGGAGCGGCTACACCTTC
CASRPGDRSGYTF
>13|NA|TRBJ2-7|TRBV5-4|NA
TGTGCCAGCTCATACCCGGGATCTCGGGAGCAGTACTTC
CASSYPGSREQYF
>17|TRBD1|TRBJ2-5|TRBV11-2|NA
TGTGCCAGCAGCCCTCCGGTTAGGTTAGGGGGCGAGGAGACCCAGTACTTC
CASSPPVRLGGEETQYF
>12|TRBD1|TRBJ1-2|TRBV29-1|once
TGCAGCGTTGAACAGGGGGCGCAGGGCTACACCTTC
CSVEQGAQGYTF
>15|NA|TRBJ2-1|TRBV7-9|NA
TGTGCCAGCAGCCCGGCGGGTCGGGATGACAATGAGCAGTTCTTC
CASSPAGRDDNEQFF
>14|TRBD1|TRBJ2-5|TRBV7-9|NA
TGTGCCAGCAGCTTAGCGACAGGGGAAGAGACCCAGTACTTC
CASSLATGEETQYF
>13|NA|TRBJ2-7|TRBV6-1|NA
TGTGCCAGCAGTGAACAGTCAAGCTACGAGCAGTACTTC
CASSEQSSYEQYF
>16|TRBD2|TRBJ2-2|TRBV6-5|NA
TGTGCCAGCAGTTACCAGGCTAGCGGGAGCGGCGGGGAGCTGTTTTTT
CASSYQASGSGGELFF
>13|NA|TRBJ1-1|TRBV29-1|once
TGCAGCGTTGTGGAGCTGGGGAACACTGAAGCTTTCTTT
CSVVELGNTEAFF
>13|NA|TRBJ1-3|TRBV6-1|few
TGTGCCAGCTTGGACATGGCTGGAAACACCATATATTTT
CASLDMAGNTIYF
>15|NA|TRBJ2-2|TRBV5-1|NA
TGCGCCAGCAGCTTGGACAGGATACCCACCGGGGAGCTGTTTTTT
CASSLDRIPTGELFF
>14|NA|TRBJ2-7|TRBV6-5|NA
TGTGCCAGCAGCCAAACCGGTCTCTCCTACGAGCAGTACTTC
CASSQTGLSYEQYF
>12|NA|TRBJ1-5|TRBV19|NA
TGTGCCAGTAGTCTCAGCAATCAGCCCCAGCATTTT
CASSLSNQPQHF
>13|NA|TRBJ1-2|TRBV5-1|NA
TGCGCCAGCAGCTTGCAGGGAAACTATGGCTACACCTTC
CASSLQGNYGYTF